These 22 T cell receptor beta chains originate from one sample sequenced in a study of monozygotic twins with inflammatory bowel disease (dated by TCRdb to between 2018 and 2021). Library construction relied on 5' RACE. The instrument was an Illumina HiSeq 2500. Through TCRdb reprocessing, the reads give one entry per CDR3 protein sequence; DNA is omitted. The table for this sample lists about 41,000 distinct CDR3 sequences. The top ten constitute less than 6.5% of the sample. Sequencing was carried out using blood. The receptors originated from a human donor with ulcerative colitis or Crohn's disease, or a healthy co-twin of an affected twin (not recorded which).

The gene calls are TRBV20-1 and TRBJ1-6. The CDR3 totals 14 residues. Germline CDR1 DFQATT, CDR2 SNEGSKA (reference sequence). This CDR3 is CSARDQGVDSPLHF.

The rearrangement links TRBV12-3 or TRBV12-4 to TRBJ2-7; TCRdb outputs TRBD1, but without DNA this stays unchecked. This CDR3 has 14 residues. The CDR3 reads CASSPSTGSYEQYF.

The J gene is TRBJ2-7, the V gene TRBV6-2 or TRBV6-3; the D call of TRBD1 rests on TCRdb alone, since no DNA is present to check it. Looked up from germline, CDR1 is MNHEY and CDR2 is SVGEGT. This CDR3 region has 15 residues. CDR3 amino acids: CASSDRDGGNHEQYF.

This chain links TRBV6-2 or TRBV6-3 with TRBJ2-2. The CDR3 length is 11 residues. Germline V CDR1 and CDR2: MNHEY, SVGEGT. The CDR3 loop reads CASSSLWELFF.

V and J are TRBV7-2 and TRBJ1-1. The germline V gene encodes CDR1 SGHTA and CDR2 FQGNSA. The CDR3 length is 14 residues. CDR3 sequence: CASSLASENTEAFF.

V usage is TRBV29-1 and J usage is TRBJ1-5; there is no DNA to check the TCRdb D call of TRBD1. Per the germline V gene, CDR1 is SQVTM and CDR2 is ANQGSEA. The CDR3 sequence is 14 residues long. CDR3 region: CSVGATGGNQPQHF.

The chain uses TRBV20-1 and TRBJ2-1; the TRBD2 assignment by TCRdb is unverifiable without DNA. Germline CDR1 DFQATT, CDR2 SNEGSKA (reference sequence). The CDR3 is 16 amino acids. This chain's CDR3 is CSAADYSSGSTYEQFF.

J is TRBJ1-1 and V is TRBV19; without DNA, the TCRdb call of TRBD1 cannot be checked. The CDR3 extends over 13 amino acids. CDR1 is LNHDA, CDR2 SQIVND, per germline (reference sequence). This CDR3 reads CASSVNRGVEAFF.

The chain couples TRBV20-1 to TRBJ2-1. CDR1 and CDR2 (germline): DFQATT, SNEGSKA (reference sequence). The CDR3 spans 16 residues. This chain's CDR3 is CSARGTTGNSYNEQFF.

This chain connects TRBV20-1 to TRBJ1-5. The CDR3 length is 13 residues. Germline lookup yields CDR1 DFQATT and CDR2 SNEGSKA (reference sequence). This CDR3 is CSARDVGWQPQHF.

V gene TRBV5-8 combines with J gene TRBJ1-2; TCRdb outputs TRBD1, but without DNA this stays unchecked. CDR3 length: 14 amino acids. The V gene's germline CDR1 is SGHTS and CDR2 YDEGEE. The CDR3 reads CASSLAKTGYGYTF.

The CDR3 loop reads CATSRDREGPGYTF. V usage is TRBV15 and J usage is TRBJ1-2. Per the germline V gene, CDR1 is LNHNV and CDR2 is YYDKDF (reference sequence). The length of the CDR3 is 14 residues.

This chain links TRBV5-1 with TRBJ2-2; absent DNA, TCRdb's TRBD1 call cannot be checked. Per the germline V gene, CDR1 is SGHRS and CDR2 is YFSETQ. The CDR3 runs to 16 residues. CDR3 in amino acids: CASSQPTVWNTGELFF.

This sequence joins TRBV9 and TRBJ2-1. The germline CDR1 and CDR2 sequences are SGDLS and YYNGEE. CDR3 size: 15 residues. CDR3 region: CASSITGTTYNEQFF.

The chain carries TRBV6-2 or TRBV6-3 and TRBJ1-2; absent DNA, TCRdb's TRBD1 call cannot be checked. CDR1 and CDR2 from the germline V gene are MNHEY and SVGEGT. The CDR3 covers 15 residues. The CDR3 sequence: CASSYPGTGANGYTF.

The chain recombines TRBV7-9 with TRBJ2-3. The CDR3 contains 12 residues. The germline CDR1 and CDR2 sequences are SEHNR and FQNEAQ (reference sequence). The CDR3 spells CASSSAGDTQYF. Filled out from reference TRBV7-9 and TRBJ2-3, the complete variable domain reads DTGVSQNPRHKITKRGQNVTFRCDPISEHNRLYWYRQTLGQGPEFLTYFQNEAQLEKSRLLSDRFSAERPKGSFSTLEIQRTEQGDSAMYLCASSSAGDTQYFGPGTRLTVL.

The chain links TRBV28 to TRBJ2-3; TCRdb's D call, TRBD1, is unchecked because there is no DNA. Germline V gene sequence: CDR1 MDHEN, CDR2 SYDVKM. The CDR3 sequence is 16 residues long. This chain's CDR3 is CASSMDRGGSTDTQYF.

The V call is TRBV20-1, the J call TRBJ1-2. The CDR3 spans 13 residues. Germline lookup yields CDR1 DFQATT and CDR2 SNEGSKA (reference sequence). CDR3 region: CSGAGTSNYGYTF.

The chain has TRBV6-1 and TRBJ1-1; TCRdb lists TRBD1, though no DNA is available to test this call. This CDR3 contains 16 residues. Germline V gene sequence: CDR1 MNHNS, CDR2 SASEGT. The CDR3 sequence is CASSGVQGALWIIAFF.

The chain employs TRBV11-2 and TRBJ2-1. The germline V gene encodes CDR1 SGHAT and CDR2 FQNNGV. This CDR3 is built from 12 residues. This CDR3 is CASSPDVNEQFF.

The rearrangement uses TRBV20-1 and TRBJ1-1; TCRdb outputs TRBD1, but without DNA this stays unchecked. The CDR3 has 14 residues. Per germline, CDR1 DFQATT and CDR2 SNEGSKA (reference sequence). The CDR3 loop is CSARDQGRYTEAFF.

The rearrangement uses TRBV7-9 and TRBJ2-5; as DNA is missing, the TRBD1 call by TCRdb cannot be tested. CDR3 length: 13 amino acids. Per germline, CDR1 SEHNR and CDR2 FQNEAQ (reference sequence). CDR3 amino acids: CASSTSGGETQYF.